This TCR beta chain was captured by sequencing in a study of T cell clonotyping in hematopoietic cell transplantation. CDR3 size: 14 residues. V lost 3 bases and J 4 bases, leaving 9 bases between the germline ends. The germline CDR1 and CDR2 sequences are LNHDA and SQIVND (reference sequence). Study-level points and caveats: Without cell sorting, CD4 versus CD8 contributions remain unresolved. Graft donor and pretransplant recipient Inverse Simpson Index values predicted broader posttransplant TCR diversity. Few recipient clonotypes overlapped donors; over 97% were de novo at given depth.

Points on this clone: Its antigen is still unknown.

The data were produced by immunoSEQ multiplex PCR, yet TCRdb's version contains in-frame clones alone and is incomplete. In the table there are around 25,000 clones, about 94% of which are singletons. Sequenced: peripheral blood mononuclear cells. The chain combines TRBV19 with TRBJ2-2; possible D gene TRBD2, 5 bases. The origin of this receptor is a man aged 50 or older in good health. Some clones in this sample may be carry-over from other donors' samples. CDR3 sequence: CASSIGGPTGELFF. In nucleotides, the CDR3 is TGTGCCAGTAGTATCGGAGGACCCACCGGGGAGCTGTTTTTT.